This T cell receptor beta chain was captured by sequencing in a study of spatial heterogeneity in lung cancer. V shed 5 bases and J 5 bases; nucleotides not matched to a gene: 12. The CDR3 totals 16 residues. The V gene's germline CDR1 is WNHNN and CDR2 SYGVQD (reference sequence). In this sample, this clonotype turned up many times. TCRdb redid the calling of the 5' RACE reads with MiXCR, one entry per CDR3 protein. The sample consists of 6,000 to 7,500 distinct CDR3 sequences, roughly 21% of them appearing once. Specified time point: sample taken at primary tumor resection. Whole RNA was taken from tumor, nontumor lung or frozen PBMC; it was then sequenced unsorted. A total of roughly 72 untreated early-stage non-small cell lung cancer patients served as donors.

The clonotype was recovered from a female donor with early-stage non-small cell lung cancer. Material: PBMCs, obtained at surgery. The rearrangement uses TRBV10-1 and TRBJ2-5; the match to TRBD2 covers 9 bases. In nucleotides, the CDR3 is TGCGCCAGCAGTAGGAGCGTAGCGGGGGCCGTGGAGACCCAGTACTTC. Amino acids: CASSRSVAGAVETQYF.